There are many counts of the clone carrying this T cell receptor beta chain. Trimming cost V 6 bases and J 1 base; bases outside gene matches: 1. The CDR3 sequence is 13 residues long. This record belongs to a study of T-cell memory formation after mild COVID-19. TCRdb re-derived calls from the 5' RACE reads in MiXCR, one entry per CDR3 protein. The sample includes a few hundred thousand distinct CDR3 sequences, roughly 21% of them seen just once. The sequencing input was PBMCs or a T cell subset sorted from them (not recorded which). The clonotype was recovered from an adult woman who had mild COVID-19 (a few samples of this study predate the infection). Cell type and time point are not known. V and J are TRBV12-3 or TRBV12-4 and TRBJ2-3; TRBD1 agrees at 7 bases. The CDR3 here is CASRGQGTDTQYF. CDR3 DNA sequence: TGTGCCAGCAGAGGACAGGGCACAGATACGCAGTATTTT.